The clone carrying this T cell receptor beta chain was detected ten times or more. The source of the sample is a study of early T cells in non-severe SARS-CoV-2 infection. V gave up 4 bases and J gave up 0 bases; unmatched junction bases: 12. This CDR3 is 17 amino acids long. Germline V CDR1 and CDR2: ENHRY, SYGVKD. TCRdb processed the 5' RACE reads anew with MiXCR; each CDR3 protein has one entry. The data hold approximately 70,000 distinct CDR3 sequences, with about an eighth observed a single time. This receptor was taken from an adult who was a healthcare worker with PCR-confirmed SARS-CoV-2 infection or an uninfected control (not recorded which). Sequenced input: whole blood. The gene calls are TRBV10-3 and TRBJ2-7; the match to TRBD1 covers 7 bases. CDR3 sequence reads: CAISGGRGQSSSYEQYF. CDR3 bases: TGTGCCATCAGTGGGGGTCGGGGACAGTCGAGCTCCTACGAGCAGTACTTC.